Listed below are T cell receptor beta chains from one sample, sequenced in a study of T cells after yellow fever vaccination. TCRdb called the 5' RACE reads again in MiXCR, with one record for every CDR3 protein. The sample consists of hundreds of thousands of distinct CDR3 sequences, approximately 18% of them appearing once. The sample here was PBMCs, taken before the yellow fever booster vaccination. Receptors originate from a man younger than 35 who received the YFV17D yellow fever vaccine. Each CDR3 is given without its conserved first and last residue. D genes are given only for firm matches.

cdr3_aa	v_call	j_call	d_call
ASSQVADRGLYEQY	TRBV4-3	TRBJ2-7	TRBD1
ASSYDGQPYEQY	TRBV6-5	TRBJ2-7	NA
SARDPMTGNYGYT	TRBV20-1	TRBJ1-2	TRBD1
SALHPAGNQPQH	TRBV20-1	TRBJ1-5	NA
ASSLRGGNTGELF	TRBV12-3/TRBV12-4	TRBJ2-2	NA
ASSQDIAGGETQY	TRBV4-2	TRBJ2-5	NA
ATRASLQETQY	TRBV10-3	TRBJ2-5	NA
ASSSDGPELEQY	TRBV7-9	TRBJ2-7	NA
SAPQQAGYGYT	TRBV20-1	TRBJ1-2	NA
ASSTDSFTDTQY	TRBV6-5	TRBJ2-3	NA
ASRDRGKGTEAF	TRBV24-1	TRBJ1-1	TRBD1
ASSQVTAGGSYEQY	TRBV4-1	TRBJ2-7	TRBD1
ASSPRQGATANYGYT	TRBV9	TRBJ1-2	TRBD1
ASSFSGGFEQY	TRBV12-3/TRBV12-4	TRBJ2-7	TRBD2
ASRPVDTDTQY	TRBV3-1	TRBJ2-3	NA
ASSKGDGIYEQY	TRBV6-2/TRBV6-3	TRBJ2-7	NA
AIRGTPSYNEQF	TRBV10-3	TRBJ2-1	NA
ASSQEWGNYGYT	TRBV4-2	TRBJ1-2	NA
ASSPRDGVVGELF	TRBV7-8	TRBJ2-2	NA
SGARSGGFQETQY	TRBV20-1	TRBJ2-5	TRBD2
ASSVGTGARWTDTQY	TRBV9	TRBJ2-3	TRBD1
ASSQSAGQGYTEAF	TRBV5-1	TRBJ1-1	TRBD1
SVAKLGNTIY	TRBV29-1	TRBJ1-3	NA
ASSSIGYSTDTQY	TRBV5-1	TRBJ2-3	NA
ASSLIPAGGPDTQY	TRBV5-1	TRBJ2-3	TRBD2
SARNSVPETSGVDEQF	TRBV20-1	TRBJ2-1	TRBD2
ASSPRDRAFFNEQF	TRBV11-2	TRBJ2-1	TRBD1
ASSGDSTDTQY	TRBV2	TRBJ2-3	TRBD2
ASSIQISNQPQH	TRBV19	TRBJ1-5	NA
ASSLQDPLYEQY	TRBV5-1	TRBJ2-7	NA
ASGGGELF	TRBV6-5	TRBJ2-2	NA
ASSYRTGVGGHETQY	TRBV6-6	TRBJ2-5	NA
ASSQNGNTIY	TRBV4-3	TRBJ1-3	NA
ASSSPTKVDTQY	TRBV28	TRBJ2-3	NA